This T cell receptor beta chain came from a study of blood T cell repertoires in COVID-19. Source study methods: Counts of nucleated cells, estimated from reference gene primer amplification, were obtained. This table comes from immunoSEQ multiplex PCR, and its TCRdb copy is limited to in-frame clones, with some not included. That table gives V, J and clone size, and the DNA gave D and trimming. The sample has about 75,000 clones; 75% to 85% are singletons. This clone has just a few counts. V dropped 1 base and J dropped 2 bases, with 5 bases sitting between them. Looked up from germline, CDR1 is WNHNN and CDR2 is SYGVQD (reference sequence). This CDR3 has 13 amino acids.

The sequencing input was peripheral blood. The origin of this receptor is a woman of 80 years or more with active or convalescent COVID-19. V usage is TRBV10-1 and J usage is TRBJ1-1; D possibly corresponds to TRBD1 (5 bases). The CDR3 DNA reads as TGCGCCAGCAGTGAGTGGGGCAACACTGAAGCTTTCTTT. It is translated as CASSEWGNTEAFF.